These T cell receptor beta chains were read from a single sample in a study of CD8+ T cells in alopecia areata. Clones were sequenced by immunoSEQ multiplex PCR, and TCRdb holds only the in-frame ones, with some missing. The sample yields about 120,000 clones, over 55% seen once. Sequenced material: CD4+ T cells sorted from blood, taken at week 4, from a patient treated with tofacitinib. The source is a human donor with alopecia areata. CDR3s leave out the opening cysteine and the closing phenylalanine or tryptophan.

>TRBV19|TRBJ2-1
ASSTRLAGGMNERF
>TRBV30|TRBJ2-7
AWTPGQVTYEQY
>TRBV9|TRBJ2-3
ASSVEVLAGRDTQY
>TRBV30|TRBJ2-5
AWGAGETQY
>TRBV7-2|TRBJ2-4
ASSHWTVNIQY
>TRBV4-3|TRBJ2-1
ASSQDLGEGPANEQF
>TRBV6-5|TRBJ1-6
ASRRGTSRDSPLH
>TRBV27|TRBJ2-7
ARTHTRTIYEQY
>TRBV29-1|TRBJ2-1
SVGLRADNNNEQF
>TRBV18|TRBJ1-2
ASSPLEGAEGYT
>TRBV5-6|TRBJ2-6
ASSQGSSRAGANVLT
>TRBV5-1|TRBJ2-1
ASSLEPSGGNEQF
>TRBV4-3|TRBJ1-1
ASSQDMENTEAF
>TRBV19|TRBJ1-1
ASSMRVMGSSAGAF
>TRBV29-1|TRBJ1-2
SMRQGDYGYT
>TRBV7-9|TRBJ2-5
ASSPGTAPRETQY
>TRBV5-1|TRBJ1-2
ASSLWGNGYT
>TRBV6-5|TRBJ1-2
ASSSRTENYGYT
>TRBV30|TRBJ2-3
AAHGQGGTDTQY
>TRBV7-2|TRBJ1-5
ASSLQSRSQQPQH
>TRBV7-2|TRBJ2-5
ASSHLPGSRGVETQY
>TRBV20-1|TRBJ2-1
RLDREQF
>TRBV5-1|TRBJ1-1
ASSAGQALDTEAF
>TRBV6-5|TRBJ2-7
ASSYDGRAYEQY
>TRBV9|TRBJ2-1
ASSAMAGGQDEQF
>TRBV30|TRBJ2-2
AWSVRSGVGGGELF
>TRBV5-1|TRBJ2-5
ASSYTESGQETQY
>TRBV19|TRBJ2-1
ASSMPRGSSYNEQF
>TRBV7-2|TRBJ2-7
ASSRRQGYEQY
>TRBV5-1|TRBJ2-5
ASSLSGTQETQY
>TRBV2|TRBJ2-3
ASSEASRGDTQY
>TRBV25-1|TRBJ1-2
ASSELGRRGYT
>TRBV29-1|TRBJ2-1
SVVSQKRYNEQF
>TRBV29-1|TRBJ1-1
SVESHRGYTEAF
>TRBV2|TRBJ2-5
ATKSRGGEETQY
>TRBV18|TRBJ1-5
ASSLAGTQPQH
>TRBV30|TRBJ1-2
AWSRQEPNGYT
>TRBV25-1|TRBJ2-3
ASSEGLHTDTQY
>TRBV13|TRBJ2-1
ASSSRTSRSYNEQF